This T cell receptor beta chain was sequenced during a study of CD8+CD57+ T cells in acquired aplastic anemia. The overall study: CD4+ reads averaged about 11 million in healthy donors.

Trimming at V came to 6 bases and at J to 6 bases, leaving 8 bases not matched to a gene. Germline loops: CDR1 LGHDT, CDR2 YNNKEL (reference sequence). This CDR3 is built from 13 residues. Profiling that covered TCR beta VDJ and CDR3 relied on genomic DNA as its template. MiXCR was run by TCRdb on the reads, yielding one entry per CDR3 protein. The sample gives approximately 65,000 distinct CDR3 sequences, over 45% of which show up once; about 2.5% is in the top ten. Points on this clonotype: As yet, its antigen is unknown.

Overall study results and limits: CD8+ Simpson's diversity showed no significant patient-control difference.

Specimen: sorted CD4+, CD8+, or CD8+CD57+ T cells (not recorded which) from PBMCs. The chain employs TRBV3-1 and TRBJ2-7, with 7 bases matching TRBD1. The origin of this receptor is a human donor in good health, serving as a control. The CDR3 loop is CASRLTGWGEQYF. In DNA, the CDR3 is TGTGCCAGCAGACTGACAGGGTGGGGCGAGCAGTACTTC.